The TCR beta chain described here comes from a study of T cell changes during pregnancy in multiple sclerosis. Assay: immunoSEQ multiplex PCR; the TCRdb copy retains only in-frame clones and omits some. The sample lists about 67,000 clones; approximately 90% were seen once. The TCR sequence derives from a female donor in good health, enrolled as a control in a pregnancy study. This sample comprised peripheral blood, obtained in the second trimester of pregnancy.

CDR3 DNA sequence: TGTGCCTGGACCCGGGACATTGGCACCGGGGAGCTGTTTTTT. This sequence encodes CAWTRDIGTGELFF. The chain employs TRBV30 and TRBJ2-2, with a possible D match to TRBD1 (6 bases). Trimming shortened V by 4 bases and J by 4 bases, and 13 bases separated the two germline ends. Germline V gene lookup returns CDR1 GTSNPN and CDR2 SVGIG (reference sequence). The CDR3 extends over 14 amino acids.